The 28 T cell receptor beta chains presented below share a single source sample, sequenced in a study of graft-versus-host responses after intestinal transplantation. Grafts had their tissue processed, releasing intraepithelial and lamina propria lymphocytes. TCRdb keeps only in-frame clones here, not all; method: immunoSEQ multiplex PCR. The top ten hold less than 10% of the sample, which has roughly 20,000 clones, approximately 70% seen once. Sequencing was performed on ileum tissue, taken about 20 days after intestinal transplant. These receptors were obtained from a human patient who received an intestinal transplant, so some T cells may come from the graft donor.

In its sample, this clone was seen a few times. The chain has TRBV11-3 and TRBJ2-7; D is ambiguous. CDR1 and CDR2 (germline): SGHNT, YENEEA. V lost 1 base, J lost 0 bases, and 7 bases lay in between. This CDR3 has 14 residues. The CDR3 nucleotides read TGTGCCAGCAGCTTAGGCCCCAGCTCCTACGAGCAGTACTTC. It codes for CASSLGPSSYEQYF.

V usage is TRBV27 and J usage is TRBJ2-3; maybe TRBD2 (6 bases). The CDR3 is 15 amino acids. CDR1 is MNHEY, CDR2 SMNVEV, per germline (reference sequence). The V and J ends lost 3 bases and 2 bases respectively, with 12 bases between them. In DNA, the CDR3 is TGTGCCAGCAGTTTGACTAGTCGAATCACAGATACGCAGTATTTT. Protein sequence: CASSLTSRITDTQYF.

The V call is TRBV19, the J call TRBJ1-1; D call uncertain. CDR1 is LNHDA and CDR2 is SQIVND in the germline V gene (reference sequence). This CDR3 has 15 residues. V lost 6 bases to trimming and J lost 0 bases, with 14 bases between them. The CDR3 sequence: CASRSGRLMNTEAFF. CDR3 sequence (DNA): TGTGCCAGTAGGAGCGGCAGACTGATGAACACTGAAGCTTTCTTT.

CDR3 loop: CASSAGTWDRGYDTEAFF. The CDR3 DNA is TGTGCCAGCAGCGCGGGAACTTGGGACAGGGGGTACGACACTGAAGCTTTCTTT. V is TRBV9 and J is TRBJ1-1; TRBD1 matches at 11 bases. The CDR3 runs 18 residues. V lost 3 bases, J lost 3 bases, and 13 bases stayed unmatched. Germline lookup yields CDR1 SGDLS and CDR2 YYNGEE.

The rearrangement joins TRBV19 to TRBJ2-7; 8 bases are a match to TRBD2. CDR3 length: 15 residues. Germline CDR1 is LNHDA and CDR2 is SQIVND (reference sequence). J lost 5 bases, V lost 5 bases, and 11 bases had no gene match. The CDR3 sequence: CASSGAGDPPNEQYF. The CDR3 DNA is TGTGCCAGTAGTGGAGCGGGAGACCCCCCTAACGAGCAGTACTTC.

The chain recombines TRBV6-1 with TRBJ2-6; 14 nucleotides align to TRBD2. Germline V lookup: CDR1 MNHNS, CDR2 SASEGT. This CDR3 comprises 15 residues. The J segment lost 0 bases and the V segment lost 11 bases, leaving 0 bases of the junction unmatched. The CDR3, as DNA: TGTGCCGGACTAGCGGGAGGCTCTGGGGCCAACGTCCTGACTTTC. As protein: CAGLAGGSGANVLTF.

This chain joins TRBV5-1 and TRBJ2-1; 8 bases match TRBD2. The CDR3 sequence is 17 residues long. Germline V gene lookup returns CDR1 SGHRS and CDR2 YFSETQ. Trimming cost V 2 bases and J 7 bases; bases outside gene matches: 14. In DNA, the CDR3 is TGCGCCAGCAGCTTATCTGGTAGAAGCGGGGGTGTAAATGAGCAGTTCTTC. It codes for CASSLSGRSGGVNEQFF. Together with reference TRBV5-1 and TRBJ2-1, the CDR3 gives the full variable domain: KAGVTQTPRYLIKTRGQQVTLSCSPISGHRSVSWYQQTPGQGLQFLFEYFSETQRNKGNFPGRFSGRQFSNSRSEMNVSTLELGDSALYLCASSLSGRSGGVNEQFFGPGTRLTVL.

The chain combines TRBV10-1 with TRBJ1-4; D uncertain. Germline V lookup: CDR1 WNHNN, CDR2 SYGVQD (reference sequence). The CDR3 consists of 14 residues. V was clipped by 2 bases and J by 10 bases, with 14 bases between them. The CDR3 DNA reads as TGCGCCAGCAGTGAGGGACTGCTTCGGAGAAAACTGTTTTTT. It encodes CASSEGLLRRKLFF.

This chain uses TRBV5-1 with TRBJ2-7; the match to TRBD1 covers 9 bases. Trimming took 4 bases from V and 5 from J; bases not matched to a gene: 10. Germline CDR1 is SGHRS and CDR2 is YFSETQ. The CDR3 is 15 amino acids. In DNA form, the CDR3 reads TGCGCCAGCAGCCTCCGTGGGACAGGGTACGACGAGCAGTACTTC. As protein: CASSLRGTGYDEQYF.

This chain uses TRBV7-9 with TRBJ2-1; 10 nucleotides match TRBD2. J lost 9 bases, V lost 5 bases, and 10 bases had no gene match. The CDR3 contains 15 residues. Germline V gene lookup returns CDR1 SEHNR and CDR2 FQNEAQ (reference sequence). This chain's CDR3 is CASSGGTSAWGEQFF. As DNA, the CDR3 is TGTGCCAGCAGCGGGGGGACTAGCGCGTGGGGTGAGCAGTTCTTC.

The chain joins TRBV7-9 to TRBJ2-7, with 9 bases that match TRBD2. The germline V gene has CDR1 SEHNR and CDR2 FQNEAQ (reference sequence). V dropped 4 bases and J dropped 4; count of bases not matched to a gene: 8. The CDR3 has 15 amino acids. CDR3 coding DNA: TGTGCCAGCAGCTACTTAGCGGGAGCCCAATACGAGCAGTACTTC. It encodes CASSYLAGAQYEQYF.

Written as DNA, the CDR3 is TGTGCCTGGAGCGCCGGGACAGGCAATCAGCCCCAGCATTTT. Translated, it gives CAWSAGTGNQPQHF. The rearrangement links TRBV30 to TRBJ1-5; 7 nucleotides align to TRBD1. Per germline, CDR1 GTSNPN and CDR2 SVGIG (reference sequence). CDR3 length: 14 residues. Trimming at V came to 3 bases and at J to 2 bases, leaving 4 bases not matched to a gene.

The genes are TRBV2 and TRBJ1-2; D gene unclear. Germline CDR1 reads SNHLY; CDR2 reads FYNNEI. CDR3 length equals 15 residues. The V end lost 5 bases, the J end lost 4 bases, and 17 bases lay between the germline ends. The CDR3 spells CASSLGVGLLYGYTF. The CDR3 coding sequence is TGTGCCAGCAGTCTTGGTGTCGGTTTACTCTATGGCTACACCTTC.

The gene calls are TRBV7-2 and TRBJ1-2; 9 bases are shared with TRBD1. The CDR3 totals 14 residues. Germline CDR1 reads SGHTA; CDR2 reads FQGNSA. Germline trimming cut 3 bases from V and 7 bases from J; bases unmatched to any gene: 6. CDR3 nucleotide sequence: TGTGCCAGCAGCTTCCAGACAGGGGGTGGTGGCTACACCTTC. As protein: CASSFQTGGGGYTF.

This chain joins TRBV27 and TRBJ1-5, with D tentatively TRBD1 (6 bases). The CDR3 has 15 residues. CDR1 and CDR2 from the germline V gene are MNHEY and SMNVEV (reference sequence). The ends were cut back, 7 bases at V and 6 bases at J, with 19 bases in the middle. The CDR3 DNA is TGTGCCAGCAAACCTCCCGGACAGTACTCTCAGCCCCAGCATTTT. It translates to CASKPPGQYSQPQHF.

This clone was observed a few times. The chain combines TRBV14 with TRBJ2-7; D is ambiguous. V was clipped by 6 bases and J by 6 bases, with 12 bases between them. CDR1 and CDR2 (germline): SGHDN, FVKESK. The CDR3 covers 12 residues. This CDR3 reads CASSHISGEQYF. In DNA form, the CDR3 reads TGTGCCAGCAGTCATATTTCGGGCGAGCAGTACTTC.

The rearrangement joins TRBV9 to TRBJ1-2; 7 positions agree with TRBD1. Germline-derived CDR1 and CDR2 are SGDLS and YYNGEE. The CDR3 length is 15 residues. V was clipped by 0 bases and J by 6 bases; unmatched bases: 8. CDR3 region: CASSVDSRGYNGYTF. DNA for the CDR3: TGTGCCAGCAGCGTAGATTCCAGGGGGTACAATGGCTACACCTTC.

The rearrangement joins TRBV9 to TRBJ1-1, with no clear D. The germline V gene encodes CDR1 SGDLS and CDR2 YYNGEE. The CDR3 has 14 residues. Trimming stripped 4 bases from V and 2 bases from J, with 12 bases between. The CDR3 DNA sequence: TGTGCCAGCAGCACGAGCGGGCTAAACACTGAAGCTTTCTTT. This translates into CASSTSGLNTEAFF.

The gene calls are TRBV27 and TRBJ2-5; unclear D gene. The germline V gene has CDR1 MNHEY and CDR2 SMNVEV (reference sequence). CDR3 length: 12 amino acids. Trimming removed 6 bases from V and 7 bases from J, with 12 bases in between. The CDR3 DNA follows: TGTGCCAGCAGCCCAGGAATCGGGACCCAGTACTTC. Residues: CASSPGIGTQYF.

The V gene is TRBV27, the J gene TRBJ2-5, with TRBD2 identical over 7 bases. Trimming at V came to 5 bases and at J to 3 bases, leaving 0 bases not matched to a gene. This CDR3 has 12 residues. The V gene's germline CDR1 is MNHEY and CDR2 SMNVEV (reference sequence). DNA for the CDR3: TGTGCCAGCAGTGGGAGGGAAGAGACCCAGTACTTC. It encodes CASSGREETQYF.

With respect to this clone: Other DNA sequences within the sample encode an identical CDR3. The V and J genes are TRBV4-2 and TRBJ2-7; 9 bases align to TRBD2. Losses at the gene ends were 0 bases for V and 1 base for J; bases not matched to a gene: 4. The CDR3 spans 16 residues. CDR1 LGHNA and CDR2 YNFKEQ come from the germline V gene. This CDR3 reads CASSQESLAGSYEQYF. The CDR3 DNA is TGTGCCAGCAGCCAAGAGTCACTAGCGGGTTCCTACGAGCAGTACTTC.

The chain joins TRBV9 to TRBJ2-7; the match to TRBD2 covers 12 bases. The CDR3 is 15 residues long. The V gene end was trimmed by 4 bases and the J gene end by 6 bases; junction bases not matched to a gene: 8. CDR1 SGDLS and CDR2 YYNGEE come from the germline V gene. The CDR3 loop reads CASSPSGGAPREQYF. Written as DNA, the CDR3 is TGTGCCAGCAGCCCTAGCGGGGGGGCGCCCCGCGAGCAGTACTTC.

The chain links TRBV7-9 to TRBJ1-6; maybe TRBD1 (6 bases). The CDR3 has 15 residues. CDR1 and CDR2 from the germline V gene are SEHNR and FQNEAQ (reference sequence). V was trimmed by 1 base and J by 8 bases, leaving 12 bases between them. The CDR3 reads CASSLVYAGDSPLHF. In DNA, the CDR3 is TGTGCCAGCAGCTTAGTCTACGCAGGGGATTCACCCCTCCACTTT.

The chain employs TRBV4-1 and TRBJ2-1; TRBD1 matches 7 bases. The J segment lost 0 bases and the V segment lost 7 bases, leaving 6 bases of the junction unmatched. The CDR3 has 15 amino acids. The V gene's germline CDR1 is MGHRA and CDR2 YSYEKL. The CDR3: CASTDRLGSYNEQFF. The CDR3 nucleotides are TGCGCCAGCACGGACAGGTTGGGCTCCTACAATGAGCAGTTCTTC.

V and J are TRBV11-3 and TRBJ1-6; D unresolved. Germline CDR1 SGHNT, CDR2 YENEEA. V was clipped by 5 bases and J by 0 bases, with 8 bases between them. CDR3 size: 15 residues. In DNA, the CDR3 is TGTGCCAGCAGCGCAACACGCTCCTATAATTCACCCCTCCACTTT. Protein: CASSATRSYNSPLHF.

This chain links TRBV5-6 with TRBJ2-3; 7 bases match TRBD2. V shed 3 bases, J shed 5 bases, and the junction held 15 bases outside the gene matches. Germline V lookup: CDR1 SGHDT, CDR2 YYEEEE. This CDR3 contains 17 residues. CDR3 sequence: CASSCLGAGPFRDTQYF. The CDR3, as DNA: TGTGCCAGCAGCTGTCTTGGAGCGGGGCCCTTCAGAGATACGCAGTATTTT.

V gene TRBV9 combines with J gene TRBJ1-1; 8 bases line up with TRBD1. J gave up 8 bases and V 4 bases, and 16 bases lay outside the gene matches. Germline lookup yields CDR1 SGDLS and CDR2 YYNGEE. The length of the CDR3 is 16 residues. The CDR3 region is CASSSFDRDRIGEAFF. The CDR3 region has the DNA TGTGCCAGCAGCAGTTTTGACCGGGACAGGATCGGAGAAGCTTTCTTT.

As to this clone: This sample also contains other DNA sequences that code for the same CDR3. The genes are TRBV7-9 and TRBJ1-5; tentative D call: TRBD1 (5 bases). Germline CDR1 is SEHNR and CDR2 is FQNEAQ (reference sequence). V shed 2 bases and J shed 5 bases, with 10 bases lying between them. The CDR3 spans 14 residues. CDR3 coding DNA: TGTGCCAGCAGCTTACAGGGATGCTATCAGCCCCAGCATTTT. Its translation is CASSLQGCYQPQHF.